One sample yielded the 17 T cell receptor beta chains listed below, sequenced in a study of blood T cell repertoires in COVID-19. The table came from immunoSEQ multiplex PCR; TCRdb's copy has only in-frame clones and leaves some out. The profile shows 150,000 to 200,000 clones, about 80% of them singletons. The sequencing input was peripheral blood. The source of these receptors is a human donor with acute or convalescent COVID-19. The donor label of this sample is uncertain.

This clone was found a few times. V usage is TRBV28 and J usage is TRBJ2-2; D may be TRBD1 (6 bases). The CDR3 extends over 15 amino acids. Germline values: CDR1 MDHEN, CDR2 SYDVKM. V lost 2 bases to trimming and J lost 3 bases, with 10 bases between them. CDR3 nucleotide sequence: TGTGCCAGCAGTTTAGGGGGCCAGCACACCGGGGAGCTGTTTTTT. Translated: CASSLGGQHTGELFF.

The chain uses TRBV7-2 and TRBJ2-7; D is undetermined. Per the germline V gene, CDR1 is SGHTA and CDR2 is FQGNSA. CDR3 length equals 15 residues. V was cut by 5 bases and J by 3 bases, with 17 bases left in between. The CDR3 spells CASSAPQEAIYEQYF. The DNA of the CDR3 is TGTGCCAGCAGCGCCCCCCAAGAAGCAATCTACGAGCAGTACTTC.

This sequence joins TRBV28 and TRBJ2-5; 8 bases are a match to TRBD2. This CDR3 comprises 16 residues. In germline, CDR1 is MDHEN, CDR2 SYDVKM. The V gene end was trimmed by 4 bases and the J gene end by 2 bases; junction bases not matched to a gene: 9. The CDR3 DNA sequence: TGTGCCAGCAGTTCACCGGGACTAGAGAGGCAAGAGACCCAGTACTTC. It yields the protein CASSSPGLERQETQYF.

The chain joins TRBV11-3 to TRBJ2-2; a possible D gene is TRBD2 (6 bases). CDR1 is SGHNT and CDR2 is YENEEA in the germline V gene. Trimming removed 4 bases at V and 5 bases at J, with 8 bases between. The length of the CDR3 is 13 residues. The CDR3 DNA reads TGTGCCAGCAGCTCGGGACTGACCGGGGAGCTGTTTTTT. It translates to CASSSGLTGELFF.

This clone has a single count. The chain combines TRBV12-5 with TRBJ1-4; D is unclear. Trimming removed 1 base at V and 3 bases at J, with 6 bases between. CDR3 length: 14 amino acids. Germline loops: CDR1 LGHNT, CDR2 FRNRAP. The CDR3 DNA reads TGTGCTAGTGGTTTGGGGGAGGCTAATGAAAAACTGTTTTTT. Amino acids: CASGLGEANEKLFF.

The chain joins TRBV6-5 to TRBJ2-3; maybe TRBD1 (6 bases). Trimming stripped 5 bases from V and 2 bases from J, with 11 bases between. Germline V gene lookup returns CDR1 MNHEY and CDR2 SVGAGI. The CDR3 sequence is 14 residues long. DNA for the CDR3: TGTGCCAGCAGTACGGACAGTACCACAGATACGCAGTATTTT. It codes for CASSTDSTTDTQYF.

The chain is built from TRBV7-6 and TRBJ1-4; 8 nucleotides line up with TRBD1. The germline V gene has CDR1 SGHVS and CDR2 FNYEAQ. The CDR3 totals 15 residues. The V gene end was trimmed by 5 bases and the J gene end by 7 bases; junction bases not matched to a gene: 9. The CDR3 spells CASSDGRTGSEKLFF. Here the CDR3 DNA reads TGTGCCAGCAGCGACGGGCGGACAGGGTCTGAAAAACTGTTTTTT.

The CDR3, as DNA: TGTGCCATCAGAGAGGGGACAGCGATCTACGAGCAGTACTTC. This encodes CAIREGTAIYEQYF. The rearrangement joins TRBV10-3 to TRBJ2-7; the match to TRBD1 covers 7 bases. This CDR3 is built from 14 residues. CDR1 ENHRY and CDR2 SYGVKD come from the germline V gene. After removal of 6 bases from V and 3 bases from J, the junction contained 8 bases not matched to a gene.

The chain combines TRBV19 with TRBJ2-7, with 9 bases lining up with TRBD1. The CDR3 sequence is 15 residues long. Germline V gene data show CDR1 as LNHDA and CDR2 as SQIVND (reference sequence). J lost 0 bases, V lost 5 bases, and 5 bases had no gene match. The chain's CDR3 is CASSRAGQGSYEQYF. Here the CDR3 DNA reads TGTGCCAGTAGTCGAGCGGGACAGGGCTCCTACGAGCAGTACTTC.

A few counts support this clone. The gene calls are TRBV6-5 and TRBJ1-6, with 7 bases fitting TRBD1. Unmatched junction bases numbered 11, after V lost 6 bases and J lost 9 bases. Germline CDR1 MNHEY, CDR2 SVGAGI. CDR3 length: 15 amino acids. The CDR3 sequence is CASSAGTDFSSPLHF. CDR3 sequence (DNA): TGTGCCAGCAGCGCCGGGACAGACTTTTCTTCACCCCTCCACTTT.

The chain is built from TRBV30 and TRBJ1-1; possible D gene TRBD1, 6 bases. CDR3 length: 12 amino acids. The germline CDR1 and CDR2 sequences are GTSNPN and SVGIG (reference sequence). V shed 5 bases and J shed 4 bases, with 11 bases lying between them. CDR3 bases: TGTGCCTGGCTTGGGACACCCACTGAAGCTTTCTTT. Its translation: CAWLGTPTEAFF.

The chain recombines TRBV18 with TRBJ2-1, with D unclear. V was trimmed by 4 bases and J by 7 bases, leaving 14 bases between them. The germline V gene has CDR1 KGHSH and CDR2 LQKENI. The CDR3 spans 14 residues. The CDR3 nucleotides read TGTGCCAGCTCACAGACTCCTACTCAGAATGAGCAGTTCTTC. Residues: CASSQTPTQNEQFF.

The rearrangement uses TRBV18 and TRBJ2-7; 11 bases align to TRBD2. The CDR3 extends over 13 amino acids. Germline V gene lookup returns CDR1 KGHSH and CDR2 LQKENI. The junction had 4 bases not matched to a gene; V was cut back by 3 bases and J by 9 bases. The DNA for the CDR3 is TGTGCCAGCTCACCTAGCGGGAGGGATCGGCAGTACTTC. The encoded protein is CASSPSGRDRQYF.

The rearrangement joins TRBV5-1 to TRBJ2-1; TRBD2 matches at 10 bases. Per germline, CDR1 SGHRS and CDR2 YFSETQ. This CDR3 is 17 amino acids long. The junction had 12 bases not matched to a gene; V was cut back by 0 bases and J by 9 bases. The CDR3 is CASSLGSGRPPPGEQFF. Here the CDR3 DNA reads TGCGCCAGCAGCTTGGGTAGCGGGAGGCCACCCCCGGGTGAGCAGTTCTTC.

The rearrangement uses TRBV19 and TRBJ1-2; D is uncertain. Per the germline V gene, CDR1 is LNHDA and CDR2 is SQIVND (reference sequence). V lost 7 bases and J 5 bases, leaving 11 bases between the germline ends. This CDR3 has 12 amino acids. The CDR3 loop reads CASTTGSYGYTF. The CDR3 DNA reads TGTGCCAGTACTACCGGGTCGTATGGCTACACCTTC.

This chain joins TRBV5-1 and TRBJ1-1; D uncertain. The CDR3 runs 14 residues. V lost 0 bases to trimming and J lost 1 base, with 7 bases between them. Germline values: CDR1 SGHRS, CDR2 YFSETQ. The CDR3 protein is CASSLVTENTEAFF. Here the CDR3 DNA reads TGCGCCAGCAGCTTGGTAACAGAGAACACTGAAGCTTTCTTT.

CDR3 in amino acids: CAWSDKIGGGAFYEQYF. CDR3 bases: TGTGCCTGGAGTGATAAAATAGGCGGGGGGGCGTTCTACGAGCAGTACTTC. This sequence joins TRBV30 and TRBJ2-7, with 9 bases identical to TRBD2. In germline, CDR1 is GTSNPN, CDR2 SVGIG (reference sequence). CDR3 size: 17 residues. J was trimmed by 3 bases and V by 1 base; bases with no gene match: 13.